Below are 8 T cell receptor beta chains sequenced from a single sample in a study of blood T cell repertoires in COVID-19. Clones were sequenced by immunoSEQ multiplex PCR, and TCRdb holds only the in-frame ones, with some missing. Of around 92,000 clones detected, roughly 88% appear once; the ten largest clones hold 25%. Specimen: peripheral blood. These receptors were collected from a human donor in a cohort sampled during active COVID-19.

The chain recombines TRBV10-1 with TRBJ2-3; tentative D call: TRBD1 (5 bases). The CDR3 runs to 10 residues. Germline V lookup: CDR1 WNHNN, CDR2 SYGVQD (reference sequence). Trimming removed 7 bases at V and 7 bases at J, with 6 bases between. CDR3 sequence: CASKGNTQYF. The CDR3 DNA is TGCGCCAGCAAGGGGAATACGCAGTATTTT.

The chain carries TRBV28 and TRBJ1-2; TRBD1 agrees at 7 bases. In germline, CDR1 is MDHEN, CDR2 SYDVKM. J gave up 2 bases and V 8 bases, and 14 bases lay outside the gene matches. The CDR3 spans 16 residues. CDR3 sequence (DNA): TGTGCCAGCGCCCCGGAGTGGACAGGAAAGAACTATGGCTACACCTTC. It codes for CASAPEWTGKNYGYTF.

The chain has TRBV24-1 and TRBJ2-1, with D perhaps TRBD2 (6 bases). V shed 7 bases and J shed 7 bases, with 16 bases lying between them. Germline values: CDR1 KGHDR, CDR2 SFDVKD. CDR3 size: 14 residues. The DNA of the CDR3 is TGTGCCACCAGCCCTCCCGGGAGAGGAAATGAGCAGTTCTTC. Translated: CATSPPGRGNEQFF.

This clone was picked up one time. The CDR3 sequence: CASSSSAGFAYEQYF. In DNA form, the CDR3 reads TGTGCCAGCAGTTCCTCCGCGGGCTTCGCCTACGAGCAGTACTTC. The chain couples TRBV27 to TRBJ2-7, with D possibly being TRBD2 (5 bases). The CDR3 extends over 15 amino acids. CDR1 and CDR2 (germline): MNHEY, SMNVEV (reference sequence). The germline V and J ends were trimmed by 4 bases and 2 bases, with 15 bases remaining between them.

The chain recombines TRBV19 with TRBJ2-7; D uncertain. The V gene's germline CDR1 is LNHDA and CDR2 SQIVND (reference sequence). The ends were cut back, 1 base at V and 0 bases at J, with 10 bases in the middle. CDR3 length: 15 residues. CDR3 nucleotide sequence: TGTGCCAGTAGTATAGGTCGCACGAGCTCCTACGAGCAGTACTTC. Protein sequence: CASSIGRTSSYEQYF.

V and J are TRBV7-9 and TRBJ2-7; D not certain. CDR3 length: 13 amino acids. Germline assignment: CDR1 SEHNR and CDR2 FQNEAQ (reference sequence). With 1 base removed from V and 7 bases from J, the gap between germline ends came to 11 bases. The CDR3 bases are TGTGCCAGCAGCTTAGGTGAGCTCGGGGAGCAGTACTTC. Translated, it gives CASSLGELGEQYF. Full variable domain (remainder filled in from reference TRBV7-9 and TRBJ2-7): DTGVSQNPRHKITKRGQNVTFRCDPISEHNRLYWYRQTLGQGPEFLTYFQNEAQLEKSRLLSDRFSAERPKGSFSTLEIQRTEQGDSAMYLCASSLGELGEQYFGPGTRLTVT.

This clone was detected a few times. V usage is TRBV3-1 (or the pseudogene TRBV3-2) and J usage is TRBJ1-2, with D tentatively TRBD1 (5 bases). Trimming pared 4 bases from V and 1 base from J, leaving 13 bases between. Germline V gene lookup returns CDR1 LGHDT and CDR2 YNNKEL (reference sequence). This CDR3 has 15 amino acids. For the CDR3, the DNA is TGTGCCAGCAGCCGAAACAGGATTTTTAACTATGGCTACACCTTC. Its translation is CASSRNRIFNYGYTF.

The chain links TRBV19 to TRBJ2-5; 10 bases are shared with TRBD1. After removal of 1 base from V and 6 bases from J, the junction contained 5 bases not matched to a gene. Germline lookup yields CDR1 LNHDA and CDR2 SQIVND (reference sequence). CDR3 length: 15 residues. The chain's CDR3 is CASSIVTGGVKTQYF. For the CDR3, the DNA is TGTGCCAGTAGTATAGTGACAGGGGGCGTAAAGACCCAGTACTTC.